These 5 T cell receptor beta chains were all obtained from the same sample, sequenced in a study of type 1 regulatory T cells. Their antigens are not known. Each CDR3 protein is one row after TCRdb ran MiXCR on the reads. This table holds about 39,000 distinct CDR3 sequences, 9% to 15% found once. The material sequenced was cultured non-Tr1 T cells, either the whole culture or a sorted T cell fraction (not recorded which). These receptors were obtained from a human donor in good health.

The V gene is TRBV20-1, the J gene TRBJ2-5; 9 bases align to TRBD2. With V trimmed by 5 bases and J by 5 bases, 6 bases remained unmatched. Germline lookup yields CDR1 DFQATT and CDR2 SNEGSKA (reference sequence). CDR3 length equals 13 residues. The CDR3 DNA sequence: TGCAGTGCTTATGGCGGGAGGGCCGAGACCCAGTACTTC. Its translation is CSAYGGRAETQYF.

The chain has TRBV5-1 and TRBJ2-3; D tentatively reads TRBD1 or TRBD2 (5 bases each). Deletions cut 7 bases from V and 6 bases from J, with 24 bases between. Germline V gives CDR1 SGHRS, CDR2 YFSETQ. The CDR3 has 16 residues. CDR3 sequence (DNA): TGCGCCAGCTTTAACCTACGGGACGGGATAACGGATACGCAGTATTTT. Translating it yields CASFNLRDGITDTQYF.

Ten or more counts support this clonotype. V and J are TRBV5-1 and TRBJ2-7; D is ambiguous. Per germline, CDR1 SGHRS and CDR2 YFSETQ. The CDR3 sequence is 14 residues long. V lost 0 bases and J lost 2, with 9 bases in between. The CDR3 reads CASSLGVSAYEQYF. Written as DNA, the CDR3 is TGCGCCAGCAGCTTGGGGGTCAGCGCCTACGAGCAGTACTTC.

This clonotype was picked up many times. This sequence joins TRBV7-9 and TRBJ2-7; D may be TRBD1 (6 bases). CDR1 and CDR2 (germline): SEHNR, FQNEAQ (reference sequence). The CDR3 has 15 amino acids. V was pared by 4 bases and J by 0 bases, with 13 bases between. The chain's CDR3 is CASSSPGTLSYEQYF. The CDR3 DNA follows: TGTGCCAGCAGCTCCCCCGGGACACTCTCCTACGAGCAGTACTTC.

This clonotype was counted ten times or more. The rearrangement joins TRBV20-1 to TRBJ1-2, with D possibly matching TRBD1 (5 bases). V shed 2 bases and J shed 4 bases, with 14 bases lying between them. The germline gives CDR1 DFQATT, CDR2 SNEGSKA (reference sequence). The CDR3 has 14 amino acids. CDR3 amino acids: CSARNRQTLYGYTF. DNA for the CDR3: TGCAGTGCTAGAAACAGACAGACCCTCTATGGCTACACCTTC.